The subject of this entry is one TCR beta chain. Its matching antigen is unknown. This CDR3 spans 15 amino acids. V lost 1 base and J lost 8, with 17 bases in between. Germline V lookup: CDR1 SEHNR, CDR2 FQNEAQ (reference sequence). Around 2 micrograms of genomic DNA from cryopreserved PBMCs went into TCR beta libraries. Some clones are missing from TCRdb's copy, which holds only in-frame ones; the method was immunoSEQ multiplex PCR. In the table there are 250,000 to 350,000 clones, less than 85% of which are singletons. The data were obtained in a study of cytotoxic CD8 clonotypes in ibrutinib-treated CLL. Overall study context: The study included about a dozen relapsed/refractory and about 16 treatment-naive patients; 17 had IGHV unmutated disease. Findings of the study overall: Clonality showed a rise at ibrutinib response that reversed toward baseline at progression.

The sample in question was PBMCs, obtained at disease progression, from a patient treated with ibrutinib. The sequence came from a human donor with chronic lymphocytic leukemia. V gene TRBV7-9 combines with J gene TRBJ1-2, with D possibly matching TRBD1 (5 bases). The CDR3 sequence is CASSLVVTGVEGYTF. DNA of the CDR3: TGTGCCAGCAGCTTAGTAGTAACAGGCGTGGAAGGCTACACCTTC.